This T cell receptor (beta chain) emerged from a study of post-analysis software for immune sequencing data. Background on the study: Included courses were relapsing-remitting and secondary progressive multiple sclerosis; progressive-relapsing multiple sclerosis was also included. Study-wide results and caveats: In patients, TRBV5-6, TRBV5-1 and TRBV20-1 belonged to five TRBV segments found more frequently than in controls. Among multiple sclerosis patients, normalized Chao1 diversity was significantly below that of controls. Co-batched samples clustered tightly together by F measure.

Points on this clonotype: Its antigen remains unidentified.

The V gene's germline CDR1 is SEHNR and CDR2 FQNEAQ (reference sequence). This CDR3 comprises 14 residues. V lost 8 bases and J lost 0, with 13 bases in between. Each TCR beta cDNA library carried unique molecular identifiers. Roughly 500,000 cDNA molecules were obtained per 1 to 10 million input T cells. TCRdb re-derived calls from the PCR reads in MiXCR, one entry per CDR3 protein. The sample lists approximately 360,000 distinct CDR3 sequences, around 33% occurring once. Sequencing input: blood. This TCR was sampled from a girl aged 5 to 17 with multiple sclerosis. The chain is built from TRBV7-9 and TRBJ1-1, with D possibly TRBD1 on 5 matching bases. CDR3 DNA: TGTGCCAGCTTAAGGGGAGGGGTGAACACTGAAGCTTTCTTT. Protein: CASLRGGVNTEAFF.